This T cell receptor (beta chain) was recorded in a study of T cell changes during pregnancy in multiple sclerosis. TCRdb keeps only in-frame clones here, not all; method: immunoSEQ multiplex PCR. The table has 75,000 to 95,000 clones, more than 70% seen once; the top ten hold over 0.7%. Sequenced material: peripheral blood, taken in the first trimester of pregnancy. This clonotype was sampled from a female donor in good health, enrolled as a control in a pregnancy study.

The CDR3 bases are TGTGCCAGCTCGGGACAGGGGGAAGAGACCCAGTACTTC. It codes for CASSGQGEETQYF. This rearrangement joins TRBV18 to TRBJ2-5, with TRBD1 matching over 11 bases. The germline CDR1 and CDR2 sequences are KGHSH and LQKENI. This CDR3 comprises 13 residues. V lost 6 bases and J lost 3; bases outside the gene matches: 0.